The 4 T cell receptor beta chains below all came from one sample that was sequenced in a study of Ad26.COV2.S vaccination and SARS-CoV-2 variants. TCRdb's copy holds only in-frame clones and misses some; the assay was immunoSEQ multiplex PCR. The sample consists of 300,000 to 450,000 clones, more than 75% of them appearing once. Treatment described: around 19 received Ad26.COV2.S at low or high dose, single or two shots; about 5 received placebo; per-sample allocation not given. Sampling took place 63 days after the first vaccine or placebo injection. Sequences were derived from peripheral blood, sampled in a trial of Ad26.COV2.S vaccine versus placebo. The receptors derive from a person aged 18-60 years who received the Ad26.COV2.S COVID-19 vaccine or a placebo.

This rearrangement joins TRBV6-6 to TRBJ1-3; D call uncertain. V lost 6 bases to trimming and J lost 4 bases, with 7 bases between them. CDR1 is MNHNY, CDR2 SVGAGI, per germline (reference sequence). This CDR3 has 12 residues. The CDR3 DNA is TGTGCCAGCAGCACACAGGGAAACACCATATATTTT. Amino acid sequence: CASSTQGNTIYF.

The V and J genes are TRBV6-2 or TRBV6-3 and TRBJ1-3; D call uncertain. Per the germline V gene, CDR1 is MNHEY and CDR2 is SVGEGT. The length of the CDR3 is 14 residues. Trimming pared 5 bases from V and 0 bases from J, leaving 8 bases between. The CDR3 DNA reads TGTGCCAGCAGTGGGGAATACTCTGGAAACACCATATATTTT. It codes for CASSGEYSGNTIYF.

The chain uses TRBV5-1 and TRBJ2-6, with 7 bases matching TRBD1. The CDR3 runs to 16 residues. Trimming removed 3 bases from V and 2 bases from J; junction bases left unmatched: 5. Germline CDR1 SGHRS, CDR2 YFSETQ. The chain's CDR3 is CASSSIDRAGANVLTF. For the CDR3, the DNA is TGCGCCAGCAGCTCGATTGACAGGGCTGGGGCCAACGTCCTGACTTTC.

This chain uses TRBV5-1 with TRBJ1-1, with D unresolved. Looked up from germline, CDR1 is SGHRS and CDR2 is YFSETQ. V shed 1 base and J shed 3 bases, with 10 bases lying between them. The length of the CDR3 is 14 residues. The CDR3 loop is CASSLLGVDTEAFF. The CDR3, as DNA: TGCGCCAGCAGCTTGTTGGGAGTGGACACTGAAGCTTTCTTT.